These 8 T cell receptor beta chains came from one sample sequenced in a study of neoadjuvant anti-PD-1 for oral cavity cancer. Clones were read by immunoSEQ multiplex PCR, and TCRdb kept only the in-frame ones, dropping some. Of 75,000 to 100,000 clones listed, under 85% were seen once; the top ten hold about 3.4%. The material was PBMCs, obtained before nivolumab (anti-PD-1) treatment. These receptors all come from a person between 40 and 79 years old with oral cavity squamous cell carcinoma.

This chain joins TRBV19 and TRBJ1-5; 10 nucleotides match TRBD1. Germline assignment: CDR1 LNHDA and CDR2 SQIVND (reference sequence). This CDR3 contains 16 residues. The J segment lost 7 bases and the V segment lost 3 bases, leaving 9 bases of the junction unmatched. The CDR3 sequence: CASSIDMTGGRQPQHF. The CDR3 bases are TGTGCCAGTAGTATTGATATGACAGGGGGCAGACAGCCCCAGCATTTT.

The chain employs TRBV10-1 and TRBJ2-5; D is perhaps TRBD1 (5 bases). The V gene's germline CDR1 is WNHNN and CDR2 SYGVQD (reference sequence). This CDR3 spans 11 amino acids. V was trimmed by 4 bases and J by 5 bases, leaving 5 bases between them. DNA of the CDR3: TGCGCCAGCAGTGCAGGGGAGACCCAGTACTTC. Translating it yields CASSAGETQYF.

The CDR3 spells CASSYSGLAGSNEQFF. The DNA for the CDR3 is TGTGCCAGCAGTTACTCTGGACTAGCGGGATCCAATGAGCAGTTCTTC. The chain joins TRBV6-5 to TRBJ2-1, with TRBD2 matching 12 bases. CDR3 length: 16 residues. The germline gives CDR1 MNHEY, CDR2 SVGAGI. J lost 6 bases, V lost 0 bases, and 3 bases had no gene match.

This chain uses TRBV9 with TRBJ2-1; TRBD1 is a possible D gene (6 bases). This CDR3 has 17 amino acids. CDR1 is SGDLS and CDR2 is YYNGEE in the germline V gene. The ends were cut back, 0 bases at V and 6 bases at J, with 19 bases in the middle. CDR3 bases: TGTGCCAGCAGCGTAGATGAGGGGGAGTCACCAACCAATGAGCAGTTCTTC. Protein: CASSVDEGESPTNEQFF.

The genes are TRBV30 and TRBJ2-7; tentative D call: TRBD2 (6 bases). This CDR3 region has 13 residues. Germline V CDR1 and CDR2: GTSNPN, SVGIG (reference sequence). V lost 2 bases and J 2 bases, leaving 10 bases between the germline ends. The CDR3 nucleotides are TGTGCCTGGAGTTTCACGGGGGCCTACGAGCAGTACTTC. The encoded protein is CAWSFTGAYEQYF.

The V call is TRBV7-8, the J call TRBJ2-7, with D unclear. Trimming pared 1 base from V and 4 bases from J, leaving 11 bases between. The germline gives CDR1 SGHVS, CDR2 FQNEAQ. The CDR3 consists of 14 residues. This CDR3 reads CASSLGSSGYEQYF. DNA for the CDR3: TGTGCCAGCAGCTTAGGGAGTTCAGGATACGAGCAGTACTTC. The whole variable domain, remainder taken from reference TRBV7-8 and TRBJ2-7, is GAGVSQSPRYKVAKRGQDVALRCDPISGHVSLFWYQQALGQGPEFLTYFQNEAQLDKSGLPSDRFFAERPEGSVSTLKIQRTQQEDSAVYLCASSLGSSGYEQYFGPGTRLTVT.

In this sample, this clone turned up a few times. V usage is TRBV27 and J usage is TRBJ2-2, with D possibly matching TRBD2 (5 bases). The V end lost 11 bases, the J end lost 4 bases, and 11 bases lay between the germline ends. From germline, CDR1 is MNHEY and CDR2 SMNVEV (reference sequence). This CDR3 contains 12 residues. The CDR3 here is CAGGSVTGELFF. Here the CDR3 DNA reads TGTGCCGGAGGTAGCGTCACCGGGGAGCTGTTTTTT.

The chain links TRBV11-2 to TRBJ1-3, with unresolved D. Germline lookup yields CDR1 SGHAT and CDR2 FQNNGV. The CDR3 contains 17 residues. V was clipped by 3 bases and J by 2 bases, with 17 bases between them. The CDR3 reads CASSFKGHSEPGNTIYF. The CDR3 DNA reads as TGTGCCAGCAGCTTTAAGGGCCACTCAGAGCCTGGAAACACCATATATTTT.